This T cell receptor beta chain emerged from a study of OX40 agonist ivuxolimab in advanced cancers. General study findings and limits: There was clonal expansion of CD4+ and CD8+ blood T cells by week 6 at 0.1 to 3.0 mg/kg.

Comment on this clone: No antigen is known for it.

The method was immunoSEQ multiplex PCR; TCRdb's version includes in-frame clones alone and lacks a portion of them. The sample shows about 80,000 clones, about 90% of them seen only once. From germline, CDR1 is MNHEY and CDR2 SMNVEV (reference sequence). The CDR3 runs 15 residues. Trimming stripped 3 bases from V and 6 bases from J, with 16 bases between. This sequence joins TRBV27 and TRBJ2-3; maybe TRBD2 (5 bases). The TCR originated in an adult with an advanced solid tumor such as melanoma, head and neck, liver or kidney cancer. The input for sequencing was CD4+ or CD8+ T cells sorted from blood, taken in a trial of the OX40 agonist ivuxolimab. The CDR3 reads CASSFSRTGYDTQYF. In nucleotides, the CDR3 is TGTGCCAGCAGTTTTTCGCGGACGGGATACGATACGCAGTATTTT.